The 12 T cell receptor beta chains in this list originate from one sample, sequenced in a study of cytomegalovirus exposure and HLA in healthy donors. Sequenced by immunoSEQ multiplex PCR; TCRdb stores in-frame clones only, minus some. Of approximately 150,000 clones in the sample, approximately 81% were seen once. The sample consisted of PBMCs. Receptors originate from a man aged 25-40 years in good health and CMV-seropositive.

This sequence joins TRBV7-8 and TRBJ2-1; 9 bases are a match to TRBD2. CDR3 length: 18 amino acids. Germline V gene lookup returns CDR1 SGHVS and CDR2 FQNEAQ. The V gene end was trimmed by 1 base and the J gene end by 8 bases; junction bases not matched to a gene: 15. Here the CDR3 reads CASSLVGLAGWGMDEQFF. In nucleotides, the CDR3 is TGTGCCAGCAGCTTAGTGGGCCTAGCGGGGTGGGGGATGGATGAGCAGTTCTTC.

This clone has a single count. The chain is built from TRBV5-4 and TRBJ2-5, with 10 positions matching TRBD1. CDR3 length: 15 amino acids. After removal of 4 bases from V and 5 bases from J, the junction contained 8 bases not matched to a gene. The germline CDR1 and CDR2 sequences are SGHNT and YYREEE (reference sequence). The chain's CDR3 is CASSSLDRGRETQYF. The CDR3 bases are TGTGCCAGCAGCAGCCTCGACAGGGGGCGGGAGACCCAGTACTTC.

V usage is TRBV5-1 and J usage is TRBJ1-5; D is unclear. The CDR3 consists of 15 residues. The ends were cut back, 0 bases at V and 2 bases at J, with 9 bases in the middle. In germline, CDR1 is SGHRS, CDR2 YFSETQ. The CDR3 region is CASSLDGGGNQPQHF. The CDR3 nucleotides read TGCGCCAGCAGCTTGGACGGCGGGGGCAATCAGCCCCAGCATTTT.

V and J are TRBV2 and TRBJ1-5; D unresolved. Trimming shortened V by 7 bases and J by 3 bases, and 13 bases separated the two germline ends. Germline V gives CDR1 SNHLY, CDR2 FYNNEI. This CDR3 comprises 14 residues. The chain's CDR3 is CASTGRVYNQPQHF. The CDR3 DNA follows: TGTGCCAGCACGGGTCGCGTATACAATCAGCCCCAGCATTTT.

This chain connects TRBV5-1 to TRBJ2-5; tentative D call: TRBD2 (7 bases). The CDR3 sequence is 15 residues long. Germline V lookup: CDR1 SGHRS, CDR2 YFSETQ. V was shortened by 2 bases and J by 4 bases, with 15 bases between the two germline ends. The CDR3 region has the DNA TGCGCCAGCAGCTTCCTGGCGGGGGCCGGAGAGACCCAGTACTTC. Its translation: CASSFLAGAGETQYF. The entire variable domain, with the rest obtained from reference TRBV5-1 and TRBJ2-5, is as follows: KAGVTQTPRYLIKTRGQQVTLSCSPISGHRSVSWYQQTPGQGLQFLFEYFSETQRNKGNFPGRFSGRQFSNSRSEMNVSTLELGDSALYLCASSFLAGAGETQYFGPGTRLLVL.

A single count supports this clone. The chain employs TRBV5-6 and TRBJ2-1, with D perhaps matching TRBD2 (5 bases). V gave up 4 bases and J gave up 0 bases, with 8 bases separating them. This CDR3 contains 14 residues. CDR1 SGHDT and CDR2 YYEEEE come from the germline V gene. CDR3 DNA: TGTGCCAGCAGCGGTGACTACTCCTACAATGAGCAGTTCTTC. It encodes CASSGDYSYNEQFF.

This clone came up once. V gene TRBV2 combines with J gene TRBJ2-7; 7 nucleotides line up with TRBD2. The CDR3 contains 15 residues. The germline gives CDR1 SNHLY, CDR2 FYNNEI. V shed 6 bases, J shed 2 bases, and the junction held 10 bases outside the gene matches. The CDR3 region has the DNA TGTGCCAGCAGGAAAGGACTAGTCGGGGCCTACGAGCAGTACTTC. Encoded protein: CASRKGLVGAYEQYF.

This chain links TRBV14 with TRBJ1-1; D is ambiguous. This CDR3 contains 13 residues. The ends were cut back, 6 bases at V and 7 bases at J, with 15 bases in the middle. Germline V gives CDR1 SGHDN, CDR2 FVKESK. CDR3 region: CASSRGSAGEAFF. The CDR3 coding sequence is TGTGCCAGCAGTCGCGGGTCAGCGGGTGAAGCTTTCTTT.

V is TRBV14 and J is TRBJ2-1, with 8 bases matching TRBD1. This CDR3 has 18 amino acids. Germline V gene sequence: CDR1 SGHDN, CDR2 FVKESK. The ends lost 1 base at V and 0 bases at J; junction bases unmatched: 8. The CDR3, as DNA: TGTGCCAGCAGCCAAGTCGCTTGGACAGGGAGCTCCTACAATGAGCAGTTCTTC. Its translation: CASSQVAWTGSSYNEQFF.

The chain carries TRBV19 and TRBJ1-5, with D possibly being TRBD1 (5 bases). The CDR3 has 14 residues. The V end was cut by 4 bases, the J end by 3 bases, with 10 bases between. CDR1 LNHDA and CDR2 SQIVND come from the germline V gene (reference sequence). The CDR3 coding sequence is TGTGCCAGTAGTACAGGGAACTCCAATCAGCCCCAGCATTTT. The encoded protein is CASSTGNSNQPQHF.

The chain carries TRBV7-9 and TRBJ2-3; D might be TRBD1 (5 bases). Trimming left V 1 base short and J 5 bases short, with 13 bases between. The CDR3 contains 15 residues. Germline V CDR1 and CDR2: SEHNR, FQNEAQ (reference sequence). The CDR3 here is CASSLVGLGQDTQYF. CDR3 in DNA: TGTGCCAGCAGCTTAGTAGGGCTTGGACAAGATACGCAGTATTTT.

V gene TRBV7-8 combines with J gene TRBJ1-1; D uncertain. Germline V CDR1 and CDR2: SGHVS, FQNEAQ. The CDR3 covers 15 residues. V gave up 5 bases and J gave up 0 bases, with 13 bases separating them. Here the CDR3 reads CASSPRSVLNTEAFF. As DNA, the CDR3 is TGTGCCAGCAGCCCACGGTCGGTACTGAACACTGAAGCTTTCTTT.